This record concerns one T cell receptor (beta chain) sequence. There is no known antigen for this receptor. Base qualities are not provided; no much larger clone lies one nucleotide away. The protocol used for the library was 5' RACE. The run used an Illumina HiSeq 2000. Template switching added a universal primer binding site, and the final cDNA carried a unique molecular identifier that allowed TCR cDNA molecules to be counted accurately. First-strand cDNA for TCR alpha and beta chains was synthesized from specific primers in the conserved constant-segment region. To control for contamination, each cDNA library was double barcoded with a SMART-Mk sample barcode plus Illumina barcodes. TruSeq adapter sequences, together with Illumina sample barcodes, were added in two successive PCR steps. The TCR alpha and beta cDNA libraries were sequenced on the Illumina HiSeq platform using custom primers. In the source study's methods: MiGEC processed the raw reads to extract unique molecular identifiers, while MiXCR was used to determine the CDR3 positions. Recombination models were inferred per individual with the repgenHMM and IGoR tools using an EM algorithm. The analysis of shared clonotypes was done with the tcR package in R, with sharing normalized by the product of cloneset sizes. To study raw recombination free of thymic and clonal selection effects, out-of-frame nonproductive sequences were analyzed. TCRdb reprocessed the public reads (quality trimming at Q25 with fastp, clone calling with MiXCR) and kept in-frame beta chains. Identical CDR3 proteins give one entry, which carries the most common genes and DNA. Here the V and J calls rest on TCRdb's processing, not on the authors' analysis. Counted in this sample were fewer than 550,000 distinct CDR3 sequences; around 15% of them appeared once. The ten largest clones take up nearly 0.45% of the sample.

The germline V gene (reference sequence) supplies CDR1 LNHNV and CDR2 YYDKDF. Measured from the cysteine to the phenylalanine, the CDR3 is 16 residues long. The CDR3 DNA has 48 bases and is translated from base 1. Trimmed from V: 4 bases; trimmed from J: 2 bases; junction bases lacking a gene match: 10. This entry belongs to a study of identical twins (dated by TCRdb to about 2016). Background on the whole study: TCR alpha and beta repertoires from monozygotic twins, unrelated adults of various ages and cord blood were deep-sequenced to test whether fetal clonotypes persist. Replicate twin experiments were performed at different times using different library preparation protocols to rule out contamination. Study-wide findings and limitations: Out-of-frame TCR alpha sequences shared between twins showed an excess of low generation-probability sequences compared with coincidental sharing between unrelated individuals. Zero-insertion analyses could be partly confounded by invariant T cells such as MAIT and iNKT, though diverse VJ usage argued against such confounding for most clonotypes. A weaker excess of twin sharing was found in beta out-of-frame sequences because the signal-to-noise ratio was lowered by fewer shared sequences. Because the same donors could not be followed over many years, the conclusions relied on cross-sectional statistical analysis. Recombination models systematically underestimated out-of-frame TCR alpha sharing in monozygotic twins but agreed with sharing between unrelated individuals. Abundant cord blood beta clonotypes had fewer insertions, young adult naive repertoires showed a similar but weaker trend, and memory repertoires showed no such trend.

All donors were healthy Caucasians. The twin cohort consisted of three pairs of female monozygotic twins, all aged about 18 to 30 years. Positive isolation kits from Invitrogen were used to isolate CD4+ and CD8+ T cell populations. The same specimen was also included in a second study, on yellow fever vaccine responses in identical twins. The second study's paper adds: The authors reported that the T cell response to vaccination in identical twins appeared partly convergent and partly personalized. The study precisely tracked vaccine-responding T cell clones in identical twins.

The origin of this receptor is a woman aged 18-35 years in good health. The specimen sequenced was CD4+ T cells sorted from blood. The chain links TRBV15 with TRBJ1-2; the central 7 bases match TRBD1. The nucleotide sequence is TGTGCCACCAGCATAGAGGACAGGCCTGGCAACTATGGCTACACCTTC. Translated, it gives CATSIEDRPGNYGYTF.